This entry lists 17 T cell receptor beta chains sequenced from one sample in a study of regulatory T cells in long-lasting Graves disease. Time point in this sample: newly diagnosed GD, antithyroid drugs for less than 3 months. Scientists built the TCR library using RNA that was extracted from PBMCs. HTBI primers from iRepertoire and Arm-PCR of CDR3 regions yielded the TCR beta libraries. MiXCR, applied by TCRdb to the multiplex PCR reads, yields one record per CDR3 protein. The data contain approximately 350,000 distinct CDR3 sequences, 15% to 20% of them singletons. This sample also belongs to another study, concerning T cells in Graves' hyperthyroidism and ophthalmopathy.

Sequences were derived from peripheral blood mononuclear cells (PBMCs), sampled at new diagnosis, from a patient treated with antithyroid drugs. All receptors derive from a man aged 40-55 years with Graves disease.

The V call is TRBV14, the J call TRBJ2-2, with D hard to call. V shed 4 bases and J shed 0 bases, with 12 bases lying between them. The CDR3 has 16 amino acids. CDR1 SGHDN and CDR2 FVKESK come from the germline V gene. CDR3 bases: TGTGCCAGCAGCCCCCTTCGGTCGGCGAACACCGGGGAGCTGTTTTTT. Residues: CASSPLRSANTGELFF.

This chain links TRBV15 with TRBJ1-1; no definite D call. The length of the CDR3 is 14 residues. The V end lost 4 bases, the J end lost 0 bases, and 9 bases lay between the germline ends. CDR1 is LNHNV, CDR2 YYDKDF, per germline (reference sequence). The CDR3 DNA follows: TGTGCCACCAGCACCCCGGAGGTGAACACTGAAGCTTTCTTT. Encoded protein: CATSTPEVNTEAFF.

This clonotype was seen ten or more times. The CDR3 DNA reads TGTGCCAGCTCGCCCGGCCGGACAGGTCAGCCCCAGCATTTT. Encoded protein: CASSPGRTGQPQHF. The rearrangement joins TRBV18 to TRBJ1-5, with 7 bases fitting TRBD1. V lost 6 bases, J lost 6 bases, and 8 bases stayed unmatched. The CDR3 spans 14 residues. CDR1 and CDR2 from the germline V gene are KGHSH and LQKENI.

Ten or more counts support this clonotype. This chain joins TRBV18 and TRBJ2-7, with D possibly matching TRBD1 (6 bases). Between the trimmed V and J ends, which lost 0 bases and 2 bases, there was a span of 8 bases. The CDR3 covers 14 residues. Looked up from germline, CDR1 is KGHSH and CDR2 is LQKENI. Written as DNA, the CDR3 is TGTGCCAGCTCACCACCGGACAGAGCCTACGAGCAGTACTTC. This gives the protein CASSPPDRAYEQYF.

The sample holds many counts of this clonotype. The rearrangement joins TRBV12-3 or TRBV12-4 to TRBJ1-1; D remains unclear. This CDR3 spans 13 amino acids. Trimming shortened V by 7 bases and J by 1 base, and 10 bases separated the two germline ends. This chain's CDR3 is CASNKRENTEAFF. CDR3 sequence (DNA): TGTGCCAGCAACAAACGAGAGAACACTGAAGCTTTCTTT.

V usage is TRBV12-3 or TRBV12-4 and J usage is TRBJ2-3; 12 bases map to TRBD2. With the DNA end fitting TRBJ2-7 better, the J assignment may be wrong. This CDR3 is 15 amino acids long. The CDR3 nucleotides read TGTGCCAGCAGCTCCTCTAGCGGGGGGGTTCACGAGCAGTACTTC. It yields the protein CASSSSSGGVHEQYF.

This clonotype was counted many times. This chain links TRBV30 with TRBJ1-2; D unclear. The CDR3 runs 12 residues. Germline V gene sequence: CDR1 GTSNPN, CDR2 SVGIG (reference sequence). Trimming pared 2 bases from V and 4 bases from J, leaving 8 bases between. The CDR3 nucleotides are TGTGCCTGGAGTCAGTACGGCTATGGCTACACCTTC. Translation gives CAWSQYGYGYTF. The full variable domain, with the rest looked up from reference TRBV30 and TRBJ1-2, is SQTIHQWPATLVQPVGSPLSLECTVEGTSNPNLYWYRQAAGRGLQLLFYSVGIGQISSEVPQNLSASRPQDRQFILSSKKLLLSDSGFYLCAWSQYGYGYTFGSGTRLTVV.

This clonotype was observed many times. V and J are TRBV12-5 and TRBJ1-1, with D unclear. Germline lookup yields CDR1 LGHNT and CDR2 FRNRAP. The CDR3 sequence is 11 residues long. Trimming cost V 7 bases and J 6 bases, with 9 bases left between them. The CDR3 sequence is CASADGAEAFF. In DNA form, the CDR3 reads TGTGCTAGTGCCGACGGGGCTGAAGCTTTCTTT.

This clonotype showed up many times. The V gene is TRBV7-2, the J gene TRBJ2-5, with D uncertain. Germline loops: CDR1 SGHTA, CDR2 FQGNSA. This CDR3 is 13 amino acids long. V gave up 1 base and J gave up 2 bases, with 5 bases separating them. The CDR3 region is CASSLGSQETQYF. DNA of the CDR3: TGTGCCAGCAGCTTAGGCTCTCAAGAGACCCAGTACTTC.

In its sample, this clonotype was seen many times. The chain has TRBV27 and TRBJ2-1; 8 bases map to TRBD1. J was trimmed by 6 bases and V by 3 bases; bases with no gene match: 10. The CDR3 length is 16 residues. Germline-derived CDR1 and CDR2 are MNHEY and SMNVEV (reference sequence). The CDR3: CASSFLDRGGGNEQFF. The CDR3 DNA is TGTGCCAGCAGTTTCTTAGACAGGGGTGGTGGCAATGAGCAGTTCTTC.

This clonotype was seen only a few times. The genes are TRBV5-4 and TRBJ2-3, with D possibly being TRBD2 (5 bases). The germline V gene encodes CDR1 SGHNT and CDR2 YYREEE (reference sequence). V shed 0 bases and J shed 4 bases, with 9 bases lying between them. This CDR3 is built from 14 residues. CDR3: CASSLEWRSDTQYF. The CDR3 region has the DNA TGTGCCAGCAGCTTGGAGTGGAGGTCAGATACGCAGTATTTT.

Only a few counts were recorded for this clonotype. This chain uses TRBV14 with TRBJ2-1, with D tentatively TRBD1 (5 bases). This CDR3 has 13 amino acids. CDR1 is SGHDN and CDR2 is FVKESK in the germline V gene. V lost 2 bases and J lost 9, with 11 bases in between. CDR3 bases: TGTGCCAGCAGCCAATGGGGCCAGGGTGAGCAGTTCTTC. It codes for CASSQWGQGEQFF.

This sequence joins TRBV10-3 and TRBJ2-5, with 8 nucleotides matching TRBD2. CDR1 ENHRY and CDR2 SYGVKD come from the germline V gene. This CDR3 comprises 14 residues. The trim removed 11 bases at V and 5 bases at J, leaving 13 bases unmatched. CDR3 amino acids: CAVAREDSRETQYF. CDR3 bases: TGTGCCGTGGCGCGGGAGGACAGCCGGGAGACCCAGTACTTC.

V is TRBV3-1 and J is TRBJ1-6, with D possibly matching TRBD1 (5 bases). This CDR3 spans 14 amino acids. V was trimmed by 3 bases and J by 7 bases, leaving 10 bases between them. In germline, CDR1 is LGHDT, CDR2 YNNKEL (reference sequence). DNA of the CDR3: TGTGCCAGCAGCCAGCAGGGCCTGAATTCACCCCTCCACTTT. This translates into CASSQQGLNSPLHF. The whole variable domain, filled in from reference TRBV3-1 and TRBJ1-6, reads DTAVSQTPKYLVTQMGNDKSIKCEQNLGHDTMYWYKQDSKKFLKIMFSYNNKELIINETVPNRFSPKSPDKAHLNLHINSLELGDSAVYFCASSQQGLNSPLHFGNGTRLTVT.

This clonotype has a handful of counts. This chain uses TRBV28 with TRBJ2-1; 7 nucleotides line up with TRBD1. CDR1 and CDR2 from the germline V gene are MDHEN and SYDVKM. Unmatched junction bases numbered 11, after V lost 7 bases and J lost 2 bases. The CDR3 consists of 16 residues. CDR3 sequence reads: CASIPMGDSPYNEQFF. CDR3 in DNA: TGTGCCAGCATCCCCATGGGGGACAGCCCCTACAATGAGCAGTTCTTC.

The chain recombines TRBV5-1 with TRBJ1-1; perhaps TRBD1 as D (5 bases). The CDR3 loop spans 13 amino acids. V dropped 5 bases and J dropped 4 bases, with 12 bases sitting between them. CDR1 and CDR2 from the germline V gene are SGHRS and YFSETQ. In nucleotides, the CDR3 is TGCGCCAGCAGAAGACAGATTAGCACTGAAGCTTTCTTT. It codes for CASRRQISTEAFF.

This clonotype was seen at least ten times. The V and J genes are TRBV12-3 or TRBV12-4 and TRBJ2-5, with 8 bases lining up with TRBD2. V dropped 3 bases and J dropped 5; count of bases not matched to a gene: 5. CDR3 length equals 14 residues. CDR3 amino acids: CASSFSGGPETQYF. The CDR3 coding sequence is TGTGCCAGCAGTTTTTCGGGGGGGCCCGAGACCCAGTACTTC.